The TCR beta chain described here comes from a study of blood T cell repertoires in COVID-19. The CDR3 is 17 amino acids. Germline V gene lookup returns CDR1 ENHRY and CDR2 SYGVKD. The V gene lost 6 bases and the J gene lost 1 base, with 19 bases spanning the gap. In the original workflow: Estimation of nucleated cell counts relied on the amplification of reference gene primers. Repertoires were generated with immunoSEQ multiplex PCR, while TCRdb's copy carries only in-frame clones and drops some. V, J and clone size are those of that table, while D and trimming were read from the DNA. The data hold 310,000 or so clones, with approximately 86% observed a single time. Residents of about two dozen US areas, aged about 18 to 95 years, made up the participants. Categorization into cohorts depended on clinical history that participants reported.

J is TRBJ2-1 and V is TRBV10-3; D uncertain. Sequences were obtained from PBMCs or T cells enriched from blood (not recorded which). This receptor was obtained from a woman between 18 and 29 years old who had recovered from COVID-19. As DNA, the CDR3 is TGTGCCATCAGCGATTCATTGCGGATAAAGTCCTACAATGAGCAGTTCTTC. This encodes CAISDSLRIKSYNEQFF.